This T cell receptor beta chain was identified in a study of technical replicates of blood from several donors. The repertoire was sequenced with immunoSEQ multiplex PCR; TCRdb's copy has only in-frame clones and lacks some. The data show roughly 50,000 clones, over 85% seen once. V was clipped by 4 bases and J by 10 bases, with 23 bases between them. This CDR3 has 16 amino acids. CDR1 is SGHTA, CDR2 FQGTGA, per germline. The sample taken for sequencing was PBMCs. The TCR comes from a human donor in good health. Some clones in this sample may be carry-over from other donors' samples. The chain has TRBV7-3 and TRBJ1-5; maybe TRBD1 (5 bases). As DNA, the CDR3 is TGTGCCAGCAGCTCCTCAAAGGGCTCAGGGTGGGAACCCCAGCATTTT. Its translation is CASSSSKGSGWEPQHF.